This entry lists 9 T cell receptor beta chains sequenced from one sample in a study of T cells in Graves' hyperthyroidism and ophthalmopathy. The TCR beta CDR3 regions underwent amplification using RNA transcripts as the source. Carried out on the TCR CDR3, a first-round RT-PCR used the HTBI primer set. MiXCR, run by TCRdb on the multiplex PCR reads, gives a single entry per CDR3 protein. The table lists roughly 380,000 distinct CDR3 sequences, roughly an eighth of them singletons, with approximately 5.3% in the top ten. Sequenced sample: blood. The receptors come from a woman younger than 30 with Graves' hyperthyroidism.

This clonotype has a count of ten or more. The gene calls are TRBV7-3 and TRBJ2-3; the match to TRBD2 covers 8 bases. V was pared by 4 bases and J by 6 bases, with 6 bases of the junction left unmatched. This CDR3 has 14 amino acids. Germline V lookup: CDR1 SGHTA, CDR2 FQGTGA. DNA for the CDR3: TGTGCCAGCAGCTCGAGCGGGAGATCGGATACGCAGTATTTT. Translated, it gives CASSSSGRSDTQYF.

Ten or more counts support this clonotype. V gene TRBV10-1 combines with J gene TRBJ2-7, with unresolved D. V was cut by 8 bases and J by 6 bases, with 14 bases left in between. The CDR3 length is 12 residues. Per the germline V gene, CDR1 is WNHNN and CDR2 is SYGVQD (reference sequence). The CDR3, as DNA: TGCGCCAGCGGGCGAACTGCCACCGAGCAGTACTTC. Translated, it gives CASGRTATEQYF.

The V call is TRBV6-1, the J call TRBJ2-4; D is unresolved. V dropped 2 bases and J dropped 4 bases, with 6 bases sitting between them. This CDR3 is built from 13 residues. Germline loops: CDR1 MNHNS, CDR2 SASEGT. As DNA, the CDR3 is TGTGCCAGCAGTGAATTTGAGAAAAACATTCAGTACTTC. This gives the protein CASSEFEKNIQYF.

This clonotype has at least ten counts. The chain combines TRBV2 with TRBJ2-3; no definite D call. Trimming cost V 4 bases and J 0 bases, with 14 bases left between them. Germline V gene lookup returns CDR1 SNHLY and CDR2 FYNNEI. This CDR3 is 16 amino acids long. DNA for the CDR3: TGTGCCAGCAGTGTTCGTCGAACGGATAGCACAGATACGCAGTATTTT. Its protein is CASSVRRTDSTDTQYF.

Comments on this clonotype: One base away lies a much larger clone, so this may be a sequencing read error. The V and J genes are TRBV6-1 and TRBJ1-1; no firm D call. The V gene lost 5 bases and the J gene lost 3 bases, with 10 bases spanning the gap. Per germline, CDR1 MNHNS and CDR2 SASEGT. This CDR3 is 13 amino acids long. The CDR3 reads CASSPRADTEAFF. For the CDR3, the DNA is TGTGCCAGCAGTCCAAGGGCTGACACTGAAGCTTTCTTT.

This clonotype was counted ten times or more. CDR3 residues: CAWSATGELFF. The CDR3 region has the DNA TGTGCCTGGAGTGCCACCGGGGAGCTGTTTTTT. The chain links TRBV30 to TRBJ2-2, with D unclear. Germline CDR1 reads GTSNPN; CDR2 reads SVGIG (reference sequence). The V and J ends lost 1 base and 4 bases respectively, with 1 base between them. The CDR3 is 11 residues long.

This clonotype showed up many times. CDR3 region: CASSLDDLGRGQYF. CDR3 DNA: TGTGCCAGCAGCTTAGACGACCTGGGCAGGGGGCAGTACTTC. The chain has TRBV11-2 and TRBJ2-7; TRBD1 might be the D (6 bases). CDR1 and CDR2 from the germline V gene are SGHAT and FQNNGV. The CDR3 contains 14 residues. V lost 0 bases, J lost 9 bases, and 15 bases lay in between.

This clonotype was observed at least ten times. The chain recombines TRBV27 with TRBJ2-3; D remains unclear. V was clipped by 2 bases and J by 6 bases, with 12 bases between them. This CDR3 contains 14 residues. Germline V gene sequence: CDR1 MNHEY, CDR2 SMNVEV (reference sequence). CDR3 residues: CASSLIGSADTQYF. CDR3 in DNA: TGTGCCAGCAGTTTAATCGGTTCGGCGGATACGCAGTATTTT.

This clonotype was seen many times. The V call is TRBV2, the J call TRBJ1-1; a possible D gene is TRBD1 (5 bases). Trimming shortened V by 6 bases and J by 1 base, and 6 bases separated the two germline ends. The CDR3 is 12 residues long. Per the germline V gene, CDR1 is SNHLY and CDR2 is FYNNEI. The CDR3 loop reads CASSRANTEAFF. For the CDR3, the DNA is TGTGCCAGCAGCAGGGCGAACACTGAAGCTTTCTTT.